Below, 5 T cell receptor beta chains from the same sample are listed, as sequenced in a study of T cell repertoires in cytomegalovirus infection. Their antigens are not known. TCRdb reprocessed the reads via MiXCR and lists one record per CDR3 protein. The table records some 270,000 distinct CDR3 sequences, roughly 21% of them present only once. Sequenced material: cultured PBMCs, taken from culture after CMV antigen stimulation. These receptors were taken from a human donor in good health (CMV status not recorded). Some clones in this sample may be carry-over from other donors' samples.

As concerns this clonotype: This may arise from a read error, as a much more abundant clone is one base away. The genes are TRBV7-8 and TRBJ1-1, with D hard to call. This CDR3 spans 15 amino acids. The V and J ends lost 2 bases and 5 bases respectively, with 15 bases between them. Germline V gene sequence: CDR1 SGHVS, CDR2 FQNEAQ. CDR3 nucleotides: TGTGCCAGCAGCTTATCGTGGCTGGGTGGTACTGAAGCTTTCTTT. Its protein is CASSLSWLGGTEAFF.

This clonotype occurred many times. The V call is TRBV7-2, the J call TRBJ2-1; 8 positions agree with TRBD1. The CDR3 has 16 amino acids. After removal of 1 base from V and 13 bases from J, the junction contained 15 bases not matched to a gene. Germline V CDR1 and CDR2: SGHTA, FQGNSA. As DNA, the CDR3 is TGTGCCAGCAGCTTAGGGTCAGGACAGGGAATTGTTTTACAGTTCTTC. It is translated as CASSLGSGQGIVLQFF.

The rearrangement joins TRBV29-1 to TRBJ1-5, with 7 nucleotides matching TRBD1. Unmatched junction bases numbered 7, after V lost 5 bases and J lost 0 bases. The CDR3 has 15 residues. Germline assignment: CDR1 SQVTM and CDR2 ANQGSEA. DNA of the CDR3: TGCAGCGTTCGAGTCACAGGGGTTAGCAATCAGCCCCAGCATTTT. Translating gives CSVRVTGVSNQPQHF.

This clonotype was picked up many times. This chain links TRBV12-3 or TRBV12-4 with TRBJ1-4; TRBD1 might be the D (5 bases). Trimming stripped 1 base from V and 5 bases from J, with 11 bases between. The CDR3 is made up of 15 amino acids. Here the CDR3 DNA reads TGTGCCAGCAGTTTAGGGGGGGGTGGGAATGAAAAACTGTTTTTT. Amino acids: CASSLGGGGNEKLFF.

The gene calls are TRBV6-2 or TRBV6-3 and TRBJ2-5; D is ambiguous. The V gene's germline CDR1 is MNHEY and CDR2 SVGEGT. The CDR3 extends over 14 amino acids. In DNA form, the CDR3 reads TGTGCTGCCGGCCCACTACCGATCCAAGAGACCCAGTACTTC. Translating gives CAAGPLPIQETQYF.